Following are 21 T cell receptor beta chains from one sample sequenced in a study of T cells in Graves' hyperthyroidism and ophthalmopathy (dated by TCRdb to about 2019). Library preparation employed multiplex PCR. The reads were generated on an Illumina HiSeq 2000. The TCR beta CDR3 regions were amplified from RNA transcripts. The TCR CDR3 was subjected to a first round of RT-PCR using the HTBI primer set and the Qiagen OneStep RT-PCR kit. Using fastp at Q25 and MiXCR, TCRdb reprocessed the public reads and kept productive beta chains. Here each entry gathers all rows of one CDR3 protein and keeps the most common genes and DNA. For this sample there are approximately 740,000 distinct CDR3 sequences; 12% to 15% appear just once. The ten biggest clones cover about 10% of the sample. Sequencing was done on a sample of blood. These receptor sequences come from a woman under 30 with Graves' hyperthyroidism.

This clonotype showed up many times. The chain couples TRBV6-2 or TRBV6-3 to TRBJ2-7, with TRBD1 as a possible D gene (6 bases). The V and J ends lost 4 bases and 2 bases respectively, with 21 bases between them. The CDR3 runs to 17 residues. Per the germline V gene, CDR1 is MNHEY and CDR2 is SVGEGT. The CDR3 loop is CASSFRLTGRGTYEQYF. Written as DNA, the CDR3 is TGTGCCAGCAGTTTCCGTCTAACAGGGAGAGGCACCTACGAGCAGTACTTC.

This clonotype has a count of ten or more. CDR3 nucleotides: TGCAGTGCTAGAACGGACGTTAATCAGCCCCAGCATTTT. It yields the protein CSARTDVNQPQHF. This chain uses TRBV20-1 with TRBJ1-5; D call uncertain. Deletions cut 2 bases from V and 4 bases from J, with 9 bases between. CDR3 size: 13 residues. The germline V gene has CDR1 DFQATT and CDR2 SNEGSKA (reference sequence).

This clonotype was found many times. The CDR3 nucleotides are TGTGCCAGCAGGTCCGACAGGGTTGATCAGCCCCAGCATTTT. This gives the protein CASRSDRVDQPQHF. The chain recombines TRBV28 with TRBJ1-5, with 7 bases matching TRBD1. In germline, CDR1 is MDHEN, CDR2 SYDVKM. The CDR3 is 14 amino acids. With V trimmed by 6 bases and J by 5 bases, 7 bases remained unmatched.

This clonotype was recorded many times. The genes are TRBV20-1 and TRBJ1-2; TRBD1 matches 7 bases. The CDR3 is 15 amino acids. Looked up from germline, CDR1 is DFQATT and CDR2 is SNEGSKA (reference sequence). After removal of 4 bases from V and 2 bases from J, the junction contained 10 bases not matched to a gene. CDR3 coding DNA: TGCAGTGCTATTGGGACAGAAAGAGGGAACTATGGCTACACCTTC. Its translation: CSAIGTERGNYGYTF.

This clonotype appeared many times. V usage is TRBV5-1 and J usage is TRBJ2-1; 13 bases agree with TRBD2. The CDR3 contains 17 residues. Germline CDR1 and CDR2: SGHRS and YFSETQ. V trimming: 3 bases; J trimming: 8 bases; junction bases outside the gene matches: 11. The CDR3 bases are TGCGCCAGCAGCTCAGCCCCCGGACTAGCGGGAGATGATGAGCAGTTCTTC. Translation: CASSSAPGLAGDDEQFF.

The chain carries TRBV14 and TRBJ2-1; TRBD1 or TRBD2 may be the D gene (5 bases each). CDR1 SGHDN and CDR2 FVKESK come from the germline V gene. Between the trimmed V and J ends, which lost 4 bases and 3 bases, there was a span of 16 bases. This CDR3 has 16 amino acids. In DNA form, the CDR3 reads TGTGCCAGCAGCCCCCAGCCGGGGCTTCACTACAATGAGCAGTTCTTC. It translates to CASSPQPGLHYNEQFF.

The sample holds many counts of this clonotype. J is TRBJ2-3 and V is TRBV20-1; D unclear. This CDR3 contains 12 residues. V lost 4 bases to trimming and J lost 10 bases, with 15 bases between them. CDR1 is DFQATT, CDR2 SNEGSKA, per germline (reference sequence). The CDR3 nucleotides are TGCAGTGCTACCCCTACGGCGGCTGCGCAGTATTTT. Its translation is CSATPTAAAQYF.

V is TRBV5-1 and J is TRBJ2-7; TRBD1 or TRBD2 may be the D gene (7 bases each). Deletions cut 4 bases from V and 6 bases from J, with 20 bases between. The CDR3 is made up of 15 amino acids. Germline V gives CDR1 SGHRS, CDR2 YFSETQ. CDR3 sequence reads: CASSLGEGQPREQYF. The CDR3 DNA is TGCGCCAGCAGCCTTGGGGAGGGACAGCCTCGCGAGCAGTACTTC. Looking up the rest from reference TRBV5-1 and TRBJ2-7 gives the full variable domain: KAGVTQTPRYLIKTRGQQVTLSCSPISGHRSVSWYQQTPGQGLQFLFEYFSETQRNKGNFPGRFSGRQFSNSRSEMNVSTLELGDSALYLCASSLGEGQPREQYFGPGTRLTVT.

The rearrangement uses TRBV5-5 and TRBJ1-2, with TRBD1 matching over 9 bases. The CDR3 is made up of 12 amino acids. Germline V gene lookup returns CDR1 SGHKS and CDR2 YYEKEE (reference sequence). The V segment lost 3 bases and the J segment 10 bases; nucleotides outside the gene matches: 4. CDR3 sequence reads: CASSWGTGPYTF. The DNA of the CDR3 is TGTGCCAGCAGCTGGGGGACAGGGCCCTACACCTTC.

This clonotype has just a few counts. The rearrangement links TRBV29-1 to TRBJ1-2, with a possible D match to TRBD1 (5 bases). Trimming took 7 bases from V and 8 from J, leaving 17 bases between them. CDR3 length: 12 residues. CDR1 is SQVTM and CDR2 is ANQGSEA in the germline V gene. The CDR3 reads CSELQGAAGYTF. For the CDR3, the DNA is TGCAGCGAGCTGCAGGGTGCCGCGGGCTACACCTTC.

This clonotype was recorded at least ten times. CDR3 DNA: TGCAGTGCTAGACGCTTAGGACAGGCGAACACTGAAGCTTTCTTT. It translates to CSARRLGQANTEAFF. The chain has TRBV20-1 and TRBJ1-1; TRBD1 matches at 7 bases. Per germline, CDR1 DFQATT and CDR2 SNEGSKA (reference sequence). The CDR3 loop spans 15 amino acids. After removal of 2 bases from V and 1 base from J, the junction contained 7 bases not matched to a gene.

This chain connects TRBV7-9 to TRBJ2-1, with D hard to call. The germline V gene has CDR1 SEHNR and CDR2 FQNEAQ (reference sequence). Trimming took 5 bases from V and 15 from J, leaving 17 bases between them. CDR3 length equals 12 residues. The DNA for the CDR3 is TGTGCCAGCAGCGACGCTCCCTCATGGCGGTTCTTC. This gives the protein CASSDAPSWRFF.

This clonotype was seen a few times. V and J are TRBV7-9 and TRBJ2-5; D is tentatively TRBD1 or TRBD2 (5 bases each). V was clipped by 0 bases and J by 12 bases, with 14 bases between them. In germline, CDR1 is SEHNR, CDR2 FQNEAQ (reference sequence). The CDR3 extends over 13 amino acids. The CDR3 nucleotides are TGTGCCAGCAGCTTAGCGCTCTTAGGGACGGAGTACTTC. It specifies CASSLALLGTEYF.

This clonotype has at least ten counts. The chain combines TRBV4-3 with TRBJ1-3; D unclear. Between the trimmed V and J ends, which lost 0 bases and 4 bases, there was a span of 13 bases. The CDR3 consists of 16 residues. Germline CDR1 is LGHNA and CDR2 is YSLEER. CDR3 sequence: CASSQDLGSTGNTIYF. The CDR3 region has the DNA TGCGCCAGCAGCCAAGATCTGGGCTCCACGGGAAACACCATATATTTT.

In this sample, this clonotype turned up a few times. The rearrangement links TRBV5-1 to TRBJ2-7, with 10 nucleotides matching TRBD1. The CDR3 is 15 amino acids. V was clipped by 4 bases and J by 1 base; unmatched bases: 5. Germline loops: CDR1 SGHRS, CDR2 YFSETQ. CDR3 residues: CASSPGQGRSYEQYF. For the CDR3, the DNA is TGCGCCAGCAGCCCGGGACAGGGGCGATCCTACGAGCAGTACTTC.

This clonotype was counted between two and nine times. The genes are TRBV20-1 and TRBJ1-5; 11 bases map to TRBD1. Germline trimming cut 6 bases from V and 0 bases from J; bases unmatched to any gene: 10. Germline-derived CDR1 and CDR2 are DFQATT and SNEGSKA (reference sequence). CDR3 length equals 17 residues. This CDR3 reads CSAWGGQGVYSNQPQHF. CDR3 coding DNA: TGCAGTGCGTGGGGGGGACAGGGGGTATATAGCAATCAGCCCCAGCATTTT.

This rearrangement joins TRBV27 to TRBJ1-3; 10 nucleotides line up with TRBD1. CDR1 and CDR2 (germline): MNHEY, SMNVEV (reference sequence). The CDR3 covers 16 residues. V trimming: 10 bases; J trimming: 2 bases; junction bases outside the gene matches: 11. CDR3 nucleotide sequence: TGTGCCAACCCCGGGGACAGGGGTCGAGCTGGAAACACCATATATTTT. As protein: CANPGDRGRAGNTIYF.

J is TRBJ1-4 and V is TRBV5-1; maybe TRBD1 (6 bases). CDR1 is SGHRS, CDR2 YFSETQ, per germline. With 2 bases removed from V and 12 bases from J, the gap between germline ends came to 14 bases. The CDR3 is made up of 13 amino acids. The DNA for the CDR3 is TGCGCCAGCAGCTTCCTTCCAGGGGTAGAACTGTTTTTT. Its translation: CASSFLPGVELFF. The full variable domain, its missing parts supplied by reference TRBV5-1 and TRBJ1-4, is KAGVTQTPRYLIKTRGQQVTLSCSPISGHRSVSWYQQTPGQGLQFLFEYFSETQRNKGNFPGRFSGRQFSNSRSEMNVSTLELGDSALYLCASSFLPGVELFFGSGTQLSVL.

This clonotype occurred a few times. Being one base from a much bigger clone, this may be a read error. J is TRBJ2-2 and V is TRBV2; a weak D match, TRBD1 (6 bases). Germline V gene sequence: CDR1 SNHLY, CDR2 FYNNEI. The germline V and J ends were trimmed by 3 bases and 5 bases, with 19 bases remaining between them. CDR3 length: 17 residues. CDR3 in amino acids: CASSEGSRDNGTGELFF. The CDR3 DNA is TGTGCCAGCAGTGAGGGCTCCCGGGACAACGGTACCGGGGAGCTGTTTTTT.

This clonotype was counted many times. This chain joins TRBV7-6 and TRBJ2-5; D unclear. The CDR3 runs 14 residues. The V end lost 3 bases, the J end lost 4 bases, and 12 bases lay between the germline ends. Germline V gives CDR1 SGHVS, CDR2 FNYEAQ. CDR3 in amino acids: CASSFGLVPETQYF. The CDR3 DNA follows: TGTGCCAGCAGCTTCGGGCTAGTTCCAGAGACCCAGTACTTC.

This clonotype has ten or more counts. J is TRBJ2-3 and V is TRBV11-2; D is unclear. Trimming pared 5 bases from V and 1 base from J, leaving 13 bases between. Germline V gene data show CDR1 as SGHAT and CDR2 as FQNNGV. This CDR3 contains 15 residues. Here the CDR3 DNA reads TGTGCCAGCAGCCCCGACTTGGTCGGCACAGATACGCAGTATTTT. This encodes CASSPDLVGTDTQYF.